This note documents a single T cell receptor beta chain sequence. The antigen is undetermined. The source of the sample is a study of T-cell memory formation after mild COVID-19. TCRdb called the 5' RACE reads again in MiXCR, with one record for every CDR3 protein. Among approximately 240,000 distinct CDR3 sequences listed, 16% were seen once. V lost 6 bases and J lost 0, with 13 bases in between. The CDR3 has 15 residues. CDR1 and CDR2 (germline): MNHEY, SVGAGI. Study conclusions and caveats: Cross-reactive memory appears to have joined, as suggested by some responding clones showing up in pre-infection memory.

The rearrangement uses TRBV6-5 and TRBJ2-3, with D tentatively TRBD1 (6 bases). Specimen: PBMCs or a T cell subset sorted from them (not recorded which). The TCR originated in a man younger than 35 who had mild COVID-19 (a few samples of this study predate the infection). Cell type and time point are not known. In nucleotides, the CDR3 is TGTGCCAGCAGGGGGGCGACGGCTAGCACAGATACGCAGTATTTT. This codes for CASRGATASTDTQYF.